Each of the 16 T cell receptor beta chains below was sequenced from the same sample in a study of blood T cell repertoires in COVID-19. Profiling relied on immunoSEQ multiplex PCR, and the TCRdb table lists in-frame clones only, not all of them. The repertoire holds approximately 310,000 clones, with around 90% as singletons. The specimen was peripheral blood. The receptors come from a man aged 45-65 years with active or convalescent COVID-19.

In this sample, this clone turned up a few times. The genes are TRBV10-3 and TRBJ1-1, with 9 bases that match TRBD1. Germline CDR1 and CDR2: ENHRY and SYGVKD. V trimming: 4 bases; J trimming: 6 bases; junction bases outside the gene matches: 15. The CDR3 has 17 residues. In nucleotides, the CDR3 is TGTGCCATCAGTGGACAGGGGGTGTATCAGAAACACGCTGAAGCTTTCTTT. Its translation is CAISGQGVYQKHAEAFF.

The chain carries TRBV5-6 and TRBJ2-2; D is possibly TRBD2 (5 bases). There are 13 residues in the CDR3. CDR1 and CDR2 from the germline V gene are SGHDT and YYEEEE. V gave up 6 bases and J gave up 4 bases, with 10 bases separating them. CDR3 residues: CASTGFRTGELFF. The DNA of the CDR3 is TGTGCCAGCACGGGGTTTCGCACCGGGGAGCTGTTTTTT.

This chain joins TRBV28 and TRBJ2-5; 8 bases are shared with TRBD2. The CDR3 sequence is 13 residues long. V lost 5 bases to trimming and J lost 3 bases; unmatched junction nucleotides: 2. Germline CDR1 reads MDHEN; CDR2 reads SYDVKM. The CDR3 coding sequence is TGTGCCAGCAGTCAAGCGGGGGAAGAGACCCAGTACTTC. Its translation is CASSQAGEETQYF.

The rearrangement uses TRBV18 and TRBJ2-1, with D tentatively TRBD1 (5 bases). The CDR3 covers 16 residues. CDR1 and CDR2 (germline): KGHSH, LQKENI. Trimming removed 0 bases at V and 9 bases at J, with 18 bases between. CDR3 protein: CASSPPGVEGASEQFF. The CDR3 bases are TGTGCCAGCTCACCACCGGGCGTAGAAGGGGCCAGTGAGCAGTTCTTC.

V gene TRBV27 combines with J gene TRBJ1-2; D gene ambiguous. Trimming pared 6 bases from V and 0 bases from J, leaving 11 bases between. The CDR3 totals 14 residues. Looked up from germline, CDR1 is MNHEY and CDR2 is SMNVEV (reference sequence). The CDR3 protein is CASSRFGANYGYTF. The DNA of the CDR3 is TGTGCCAGCAGCAGATTCGGAGCTAACTATGGCTACACCTTC.

This clone was found once. This rearrangement joins TRBV11-2 to TRBJ2-7, with D possibly being TRBD1 (5 bases). The V end lost 2 bases, the J end lost 7 bases, and 18 bases lay between the germline ends. This CDR3 is built from 15 residues. Germline V gene sequence: CDR1 SGHAT, CDR2 FQNNGV. CDR3 sequence (DNA): TGTGCCAGCAGCTTATGGTGGCTTCCAAAGGGGGAGCAGTACTTC. Its protein is CASSLWWLPKGEQYF.

This sequence joins TRBV2 and TRBJ1-1; D is undetermined. The germline V and J ends were trimmed by 6 bases and 0 bases, with 11 bases remaining between them. Germline-derived CDR1 and CDR2 are SNHLY and FYNNEI. The CDR3 is 14 residues long. The CDR3 region has the DNA TGTGCCAGCAGCGAAACCCGGGTGAACACTGAAGCTTTCTTT. This translates into CASSETRVNTEAFF.

The rearrangement uses TRBV19 and TRBJ1-3; the D is unclear. Deletions cut 4 bases from V and 0 bases from J, with 4 bases between. Germline lookup yields CDR1 LNHDA and CDR2 SQIVND (reference sequence). The CDR3 has 13 residues. In nucleotides, the CDR3 is TGTGCCAGTAGTACGGGCTCTGGAAACACCATATATTTT. Its translation: CASSTGSGNTIYF.

This rearrangement joins TRBV10-3 to TRBJ2-1; TRBD2 might be the D (6 bases). The V gene's germline CDR1 is ENHRY and CDR2 SYGVKD. V was trimmed by 2 bases and J by 5 bases, leaving 7 bases between them. CDR3 length: 13 residues. The chain's CDR3 is CAISEIADNEQFF. In DNA form, the CDR3 reads TGTGCCATCAGTGAGATAGCGGACAATGAGCAGTTCTTC.

CDR3 bases: TGTGCCAGCAGCTGGAGCCAGCGGGCCGACAATGAGCAGTTCTTC. Translated, it gives CASSWSQRADNEQFF. The gene calls are TRBV6-5 and TRBJ2-1; perhaps TRBD2 as D (6 bases). Germline V lookup: CDR1 MNHEY, CDR2 SVGAGI. V dropped 6 bases and J dropped 5 bases, with 17 bases sitting between them. The CDR3 spans 15 residues.

Note on this clone: Other nucleotide sequences from this sample produce the same CDR3. This sequence joins TRBV2 and TRBJ1-4, with 9 bases identical to TRBD1. Germline loops: CDR1 SNHLY, CDR2 FYNNEI. The CDR3 is 12 residues long. V was pared by 10 bases and J by 8 bases, with 5 bases of the junction left unmatched. In nucleotides, the CDR3 is TGTGCCACACAGGGGGCAGGGGAAAAACTGTTTTTT. This gives the protein CATQGAGEKLFF.

This chain connects TRBV7-8 to TRBJ1-5; 8 bases are shared with TRBD1. J gave up 2 bases and V 4 bases, and 4 bases lay outside the gene matches. The CDR3 spans 15 residues. Germline V gene sequence: CDR1 SGHVS, CDR2 FQNEAQ. CDR3 protein: CASSSLDRGNQPQHF. DNA for the CDR3: TGTGCCAGCAGCTCCTTGGACAGGGGCAATCAGCCCCAGCATTTT.

The J gene is TRBJ2-7, the V gene TRBV28; D remains unclear. Trimming removed 5 bases from V and 0 bases from J, with 11 bases in between. Germline V gene data show CDR1 as MDHEN and CDR2 as SYDVKM. The CDR3 contains 14 residues. The CDR3 DNA is TGTGCCAGCAGTCGCTCACACACCTCCTACGAGCAGTACTTC. Encoded protein: CASSRSHTSYEQYF. Full variable domain (outside the CDR3, taken from reference TRBV28 and TRBJ2-7): DVKVTQSSRYLVKRTGEKVFLECVQDMDHENMFWYRQDPGLGLRLIYFSYDVKMKEKGDIPEGYSVSREKKERFSLILESASTNQTSMYLCASSRSHTSYEQYFGPGTRLTVT.

This chain joins TRBV10-2 and TRBJ1-1, with D possibly matching TRBD1 (6 bases). Germline lookup yields CDR1 WSHSY and CDR2 SAAADI. The CDR3 covers 13 residues. Trimming left V 9 bases short and J 1 base short, with 12 bases between. In nucleotides, the CDR3 is TGCGCCAGTGGGACACCGACGAACACTGAAGCTTTCTTT. It specifies CASGTPTNTEAFF.

The gene calls are TRBV4-3 and TRBJ1-5, with 7 positions matching TRBD1. CDR1 is LGHNA and CDR2 is YSLEER in the germline V gene. The CDR3 sequence is 13 residues long. The junction had 0 bases not matched to a gene; V was cut back by 3 bases and J by 4 bases. CDR3 in DNA: TGCGCCAGCAGCCACAGGGGGAATCAGCCCCAGCATTTT. Translated: CASSHRGNQPQHF.

The chain employs TRBV7-2 and TRBJ2-7; TRBD1 agrees at 9 bases. This CDR3 region has 14 residues. Germline V lookup: CDR1 SGHTA, CDR2 FQGNSA. The J segment lost 0 bases and the V segment lost 5 bases, leaving 2 bases of the junction unmatched. The CDR3 DNA reads as TGTGCCAGCAGCCCGGACAGGGGCTCCTACGAGCAGTACTTC. Protein sequence: CASSPDRGSYEQYF.